The 9 T cell receptor beta chains listed next were all sequenced from one sample in a study of T cell repertoires in cytomegalovirus infection. TCRdb itself ran the reads through MiXCR, one entry per CDR3 protein. The sample contains about 260,000 distinct CDR3 sequences, roughly an eighth of which appear only once. The specimen was PBMCs. These receptors originate from a human donor in good health (CMV status not recorded). Some clones in this sample may be carry-over from other donors' samples.

The rearrangement joins TRBV7-6 to TRBJ1-1; a possible D gene is TRBD1 (5 bases). Trimming stripped 0 bases from V and 4 bases from J, with 12 bases between. The CDR3 length is 15 residues. Looked up from germline, CDR1 is SGHVS and CDR2 is FNYEAQ. CDR3 region: CASSLAAGMGTEAFF. The CDR3 nucleotides are TGTGCCAGCAGCTTAGCGGCAGGGATGGGCACTGAAGCTTTCTTT.

This clonotype was recorded a few times. This rearrangement joins TRBV12-3 or TRBV12-4 to TRBJ1-1, with 8 bases fitting TRBD1. The CDR3 is 15 residues long. V shed 3 bases, J shed 5 bases, and the junction held 8 bases outside the gene matches. CDR3 nucleotide sequence: TGTGCCAGCAGTTTTGGCAGGGGGCAACGGACTGAAGCTTTCTTT. This sequence encodes CASSFGRGQRTEAFF.

This clonotype was counted between two and nine times. The V gene is TRBV29-1, the J gene TRBJ2-5; D not certain. This CDR3 comprises 12 residues. Germline V lookup: CDR1 SQVTM, CDR2 ANQGSEA. CDR3 protein: CSALDPGETQYF. CDR3 sequence (DNA): TGCAGTGCTCTCGACCCTGGGGAGACCCAGTACTTC.

This clonotype was observed at least ten times. The chain uses TRBV20-1 and TRBJ2-1, with 7 bases matching TRBD2. The V segment lost 3 bases and the J segment 7 bases; nucleotides outside the gene matches: 3. Germline CDR1 DFQATT, CDR2 SNEGSKA (reference sequence). The CDR3 spans 12 residues. In nucleotides, the CDR3 is TGCAGTGCTAGGGGGGGGTTGAATGAGCAGTTCTTC. It specifies CSARGGLNEQFF.

This clonotype was observed a handful of times. The chain uses TRBV2 and TRBJ2-1; 8 bases agree with TRBD2. The CDR3 has 14 residues. V trimming: 6 bases; J trimming: 8 bases; junction bases outside the gene matches: 9. Germline CDR1 reads SNHLY; CDR2 reads FYNNEI. CDR3 in amino acids: CASSGLAGGDEQFF. The CDR3 nucleotides read TGTGCCAGCAGCGGACTAGCAGGCGGGGATGAGCAGTTCTTC. The complete variable domain, with remaining parts taken from reference TRBV2 and TRBJ2-1, reads EPEVTQTPSHQVTQMGQEVILRCVPISNHLYFYWYRQILGQKVEFLVSFYNNEISEKSEIFDDQFSVERPDGSNFTLKIRSTKLEDSAMYFCASSGLAGGDEQFFGPGTRLTVL.

The chain recombines TRBV20-1 with TRBJ2-2; perhaps TRBD2 as D (6 bases). This CDR3 is built from 14 residues. Trimming took off 4 bases at V and 2 bases at J, with 11 bases between the two ends. CDR1 and CDR2 from the germline V gene are DFQATT and SNEGSKA (reference sequence). CDR3 coding DNA: TGCAGTGCTACCGGGACTTATAACACCGGGGAGCTGTTTTTT. It yields the protein CSATGTYNTGELFF.

This clonotype has a count of ten or more. V and J are TRBV7-9 and TRBJ1-5; D remains unclear. V was cut by 3 bases and J by 3 bases, with 9 bases left in between. CDR1 and CDR2 from the germline V gene are SEHNR and FQNEAQ (reference sequence). This CDR3 comprises 14 residues. CDR3 amino acids: CASSFGRVNQPQHF. Here the CDR3 DNA reads TGTGCCAGCAGCTTCGGGAGAGTCAATCAGCCCCAGCATTTT.

This clonotype was observed at least ten times. The V gene is TRBV11-3, the J gene TRBJ1-5; D not resolved. CDR1 and CDR2 (germline): SGHNT, YENEEA. Trimming pared 0 bases from V and 3 bases from J, leaving 9 bases between. CDR3 length: 15 residues. Here the CDR3 reads CASSLDSASNQPQHF. DNA of the CDR3: TGTGCCAGCAGCTTAGATTCGGCCTCCAATCAGCCCCAGCATTTT.

The chain has TRBV12-3 or TRBV12-4 and TRBJ1-1; 9 bases match TRBD1. CDR3 length equals 12 residues. The V gene end was trimmed by 1 base and the J gene end by 13 bases; junction bases not matched to a gene: 4. The CDR3 is CASSLGQGGFFF. CDR3 sequence (DNA): TGTGCCAGCAGTTTAGGACAGGGGGGGTTTTTCTTT.